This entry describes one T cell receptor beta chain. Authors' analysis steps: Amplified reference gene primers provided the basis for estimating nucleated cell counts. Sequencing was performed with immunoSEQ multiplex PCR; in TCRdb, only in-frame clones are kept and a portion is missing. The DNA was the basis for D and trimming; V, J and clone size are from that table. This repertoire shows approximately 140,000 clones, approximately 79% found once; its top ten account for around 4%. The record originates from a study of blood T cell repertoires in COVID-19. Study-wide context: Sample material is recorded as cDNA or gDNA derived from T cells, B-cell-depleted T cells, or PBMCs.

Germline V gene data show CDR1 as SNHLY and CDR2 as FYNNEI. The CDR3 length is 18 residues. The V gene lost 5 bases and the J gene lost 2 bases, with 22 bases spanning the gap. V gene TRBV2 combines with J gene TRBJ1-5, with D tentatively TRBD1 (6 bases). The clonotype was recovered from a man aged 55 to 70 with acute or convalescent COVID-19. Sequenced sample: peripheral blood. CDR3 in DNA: TGTGCCAGCAGTACAGGGACCGGGGGGGGCGCGGGCAATCAGCCCCAGCATTTT. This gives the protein CASSTGTGGGAGNQPQHF.